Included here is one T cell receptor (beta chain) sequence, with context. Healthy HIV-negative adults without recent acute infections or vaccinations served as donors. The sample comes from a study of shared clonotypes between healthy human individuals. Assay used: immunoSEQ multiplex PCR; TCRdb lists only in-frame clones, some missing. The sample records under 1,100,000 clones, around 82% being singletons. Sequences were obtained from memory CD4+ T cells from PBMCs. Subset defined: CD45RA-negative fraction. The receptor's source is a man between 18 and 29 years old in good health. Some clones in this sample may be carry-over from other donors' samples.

The CDR3 sequence is CASSFAGPNYGYTF. The CDR3 nucleotides read TGTGCCAGCAGTTTCGCCGGACCTAACTATGGCTACACCTTC. The V and J genes are TRBV28 and TRBJ1-2; D unresolved. V gave up 3 bases and J gave up 0 bases, with 8 bases separating them. This CDR3 spans 14 amino acids. The germline V gene has CDR1 MDHEN and CDR2 SYDVKM.